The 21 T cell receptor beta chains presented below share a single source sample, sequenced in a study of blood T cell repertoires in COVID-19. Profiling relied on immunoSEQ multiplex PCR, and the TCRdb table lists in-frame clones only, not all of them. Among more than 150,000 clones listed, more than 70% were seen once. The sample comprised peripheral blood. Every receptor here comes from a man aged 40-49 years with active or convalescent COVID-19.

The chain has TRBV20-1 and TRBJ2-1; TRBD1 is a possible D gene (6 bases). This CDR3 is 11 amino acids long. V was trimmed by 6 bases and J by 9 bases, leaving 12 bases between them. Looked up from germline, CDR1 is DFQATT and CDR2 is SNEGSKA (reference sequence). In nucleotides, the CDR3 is TGCAGTGCCCAAAACAGGGTTGAGCAGTTCTTC. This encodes CSAQNRVEQFF.

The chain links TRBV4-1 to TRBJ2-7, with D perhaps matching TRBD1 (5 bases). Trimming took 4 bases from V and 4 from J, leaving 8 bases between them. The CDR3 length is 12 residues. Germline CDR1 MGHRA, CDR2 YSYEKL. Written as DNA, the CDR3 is TGCGCCAGCAGCCTGTCAGGGTACGAGCAGTACTTC. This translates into CASSLSGYEQYF.

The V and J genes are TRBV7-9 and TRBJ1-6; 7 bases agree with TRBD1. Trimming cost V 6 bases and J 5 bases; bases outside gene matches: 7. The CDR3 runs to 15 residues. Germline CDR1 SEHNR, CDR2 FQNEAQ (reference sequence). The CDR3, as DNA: TGTGCCAGCAGTAAAGGGACAGATCATAATTCACCCCTCCACTTT. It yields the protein CASSKGTDHNSPLHF.

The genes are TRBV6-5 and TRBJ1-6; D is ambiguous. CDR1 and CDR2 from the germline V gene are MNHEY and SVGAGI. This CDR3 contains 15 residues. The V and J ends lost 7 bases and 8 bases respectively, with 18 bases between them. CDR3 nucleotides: TGTGCCAGCAACCCGACTTTGGCCGGTCATTCACCCCTCCACTTT. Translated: CASNPTLAGHSPLHF.

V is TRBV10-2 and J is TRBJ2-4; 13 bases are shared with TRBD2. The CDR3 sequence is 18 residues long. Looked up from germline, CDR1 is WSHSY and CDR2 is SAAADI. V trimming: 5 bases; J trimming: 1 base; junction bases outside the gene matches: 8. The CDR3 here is CASSTSGGASSAKNIQYF. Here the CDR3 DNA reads TGCGCCAGCAGTACTAGCGGGGGGGCCTCCTCGGCCAAAAACATTCAGTACTTC.

Here the CDR3 reads CASAKRGGARQPQHF. DNA of the CDR3: TGTGCCAGCGCCAAGAGGGGAGGGGCTAGGCAGCCCCAGCATTTT. The chain is built from TRBV2 and TRBJ1-5; D perhaps matches TRBD1 (5 bases). V lost 8 bases to trimming and J lost 7 bases, with 21 bases between them. CDR1 and CDR2 from the germline V gene are SNHLY and FYNNEI. This CDR3 is built from 15 residues.

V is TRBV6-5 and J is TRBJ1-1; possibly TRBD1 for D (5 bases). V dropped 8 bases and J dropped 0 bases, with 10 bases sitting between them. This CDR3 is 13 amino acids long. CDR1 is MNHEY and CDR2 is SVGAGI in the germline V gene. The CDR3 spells CASGRDVNTEAFF. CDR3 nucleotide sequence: TGTGCCAGCGGGAGGGACGTGAACACTGAAGCTTTCTTT.

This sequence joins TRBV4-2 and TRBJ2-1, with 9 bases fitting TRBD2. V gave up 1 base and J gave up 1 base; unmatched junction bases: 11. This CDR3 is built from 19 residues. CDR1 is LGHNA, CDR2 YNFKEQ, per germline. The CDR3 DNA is TGTGCCAGCAGCCAAGGCCCCGGGGAGCGGGGGGATTCCTACAATGAGCAGTTCTTC. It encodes CASSQGPGERGDSYNEQFF.

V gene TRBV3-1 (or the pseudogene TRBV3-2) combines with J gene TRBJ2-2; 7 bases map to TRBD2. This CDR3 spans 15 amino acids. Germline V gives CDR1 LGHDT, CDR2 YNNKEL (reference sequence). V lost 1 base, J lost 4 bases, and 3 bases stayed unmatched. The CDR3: CASSQVPSGTGELFF. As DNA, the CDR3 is TGTGCCAGCAGCCAAGTGCCTAGCGGCACCGGGGAGCTGTTTTTT.

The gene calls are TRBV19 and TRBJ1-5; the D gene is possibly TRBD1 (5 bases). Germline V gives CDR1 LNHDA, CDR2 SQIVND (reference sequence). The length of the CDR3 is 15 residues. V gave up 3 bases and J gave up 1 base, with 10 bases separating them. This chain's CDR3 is CASSIDGGSNQPQHF. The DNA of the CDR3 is TGTGCCAGTAGTATCGACGGGGGGAGCAATCAGCCCCAGCATTTT.

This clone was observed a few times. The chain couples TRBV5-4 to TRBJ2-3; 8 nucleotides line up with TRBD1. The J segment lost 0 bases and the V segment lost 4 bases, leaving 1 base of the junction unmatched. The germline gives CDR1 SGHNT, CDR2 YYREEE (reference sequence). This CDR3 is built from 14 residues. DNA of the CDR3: TGTGCCAGCAGCCGGGACAGGAGCACAGATACGCAGTATTTT. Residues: CASSRDRSTDTQYF.

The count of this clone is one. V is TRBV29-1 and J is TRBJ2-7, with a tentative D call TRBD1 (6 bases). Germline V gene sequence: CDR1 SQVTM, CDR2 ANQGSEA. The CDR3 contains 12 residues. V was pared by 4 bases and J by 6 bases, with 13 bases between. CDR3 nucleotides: TGCAGCGTTGGAAGGGGGTCGGGCGAGCAGTACTTC. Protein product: CSVGRGSGEQYF.

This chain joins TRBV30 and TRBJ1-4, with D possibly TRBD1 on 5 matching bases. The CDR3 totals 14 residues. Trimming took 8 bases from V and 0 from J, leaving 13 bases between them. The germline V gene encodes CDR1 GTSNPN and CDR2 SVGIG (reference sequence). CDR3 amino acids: CALTKTATNEKLFF. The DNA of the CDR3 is TGTGCCCTAACGAAGACAGCAACTAATGAAAAACTGTTTTTT.

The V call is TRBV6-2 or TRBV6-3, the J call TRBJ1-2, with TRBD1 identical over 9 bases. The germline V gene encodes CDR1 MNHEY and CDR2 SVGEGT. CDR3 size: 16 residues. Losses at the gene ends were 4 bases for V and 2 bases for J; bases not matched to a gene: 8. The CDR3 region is CASSSLPGQGNYGYTF. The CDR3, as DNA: TGTGCCAGCAGTTCCTTGCCGGGACAGGGAAACTATGGCTACACCTTC.

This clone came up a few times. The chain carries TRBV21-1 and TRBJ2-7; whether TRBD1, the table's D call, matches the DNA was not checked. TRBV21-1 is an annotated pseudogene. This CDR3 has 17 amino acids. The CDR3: CASSSPTGDLEPYEQYF. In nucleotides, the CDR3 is TGTGCCAGCAGCAGCCCGACAGGGGATCTGGAACCCTACGAGCAGTACTTC.

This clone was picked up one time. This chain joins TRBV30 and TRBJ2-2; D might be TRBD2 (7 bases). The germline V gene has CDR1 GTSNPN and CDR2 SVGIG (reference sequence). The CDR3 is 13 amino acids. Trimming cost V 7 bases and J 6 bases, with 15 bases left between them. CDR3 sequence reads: CAYQGGDAGELFF. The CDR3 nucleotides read TGTGCCTATCAAGGGGGGGACGCCGGGGAGCTGTTTTTT. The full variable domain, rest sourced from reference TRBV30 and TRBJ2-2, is SQTIHQWPATLVQPVGSPLSLECTVEGTSNPNLYWYRQAAGRGLQLLFYSVGIGQISSEVPQNLSASRPQDRQFILSSKKLLLSDSGFYLCAYQGGDAGELFFGEGSRLTVL.

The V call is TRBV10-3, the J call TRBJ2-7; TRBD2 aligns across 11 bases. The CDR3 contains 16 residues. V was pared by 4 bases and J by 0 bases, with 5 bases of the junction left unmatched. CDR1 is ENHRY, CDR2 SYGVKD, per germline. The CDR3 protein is CAISARLAGSSYEQYF. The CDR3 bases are TGTGCCATCAGTGCCCGACTAGCGGGGAGCTCCTACGAGCAGTACTTC.

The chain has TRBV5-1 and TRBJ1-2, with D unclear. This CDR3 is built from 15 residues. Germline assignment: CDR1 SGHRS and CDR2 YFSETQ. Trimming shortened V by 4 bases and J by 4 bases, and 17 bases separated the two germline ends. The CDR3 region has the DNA TGCGCCAGCAGCGCGGATCTGGATGGCGGCTATGGCTACACCTTC. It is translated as CASSADLDGGYGYTF.

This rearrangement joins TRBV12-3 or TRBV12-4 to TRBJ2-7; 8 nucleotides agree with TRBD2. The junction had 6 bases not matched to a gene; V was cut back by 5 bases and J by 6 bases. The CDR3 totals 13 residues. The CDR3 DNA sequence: TGTGCCAGCAGTCCCCCCGGGGGGGGCGAGCAGTACTTC. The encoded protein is CASSPPGGGEQYF.

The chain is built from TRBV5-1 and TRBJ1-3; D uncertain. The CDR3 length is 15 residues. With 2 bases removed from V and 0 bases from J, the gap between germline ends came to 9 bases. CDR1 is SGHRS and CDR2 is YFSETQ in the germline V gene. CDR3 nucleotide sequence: TGCGCCAGCAGCTTCTCGGTTGACTCTGGAAACACCATATATTTT. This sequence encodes CASSFSVDSGNTIYF.

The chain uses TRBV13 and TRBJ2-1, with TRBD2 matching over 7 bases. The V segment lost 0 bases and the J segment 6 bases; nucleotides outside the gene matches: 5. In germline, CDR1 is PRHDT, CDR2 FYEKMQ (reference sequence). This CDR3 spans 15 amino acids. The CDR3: CASSLGWGGLNEQFF. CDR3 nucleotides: TGTGCCAGCAGCTTAGGCTGGGGAGGGCTCAATGAGCAGTTCTTC.